Below, 10 T cell receptor beta chains from the same sample are listed, as sequenced in a study of shared clonotypes between healthy human individuals. Only CD45RO-negative cells positively selected for CCR7 counted as naive CD8 cells, so terminally differentiated effector memory CD45RA+ cells were excluded. The repertoire was sequenced with immunoSEQ multiplex PCR; TCRdb's copy has only in-frame clones and lacks some. The sample includes millions of clones, 90% to 95% of them seen just once. The sample taken for sequencing was naive CD8+ T cells from PBMCs. Every receptor here comes from a man aged 18 to 35 in good health. Some clones in this sample may be carry-over from other donors' samples.

The V gene is TRBV6-1, the J gene TRBJ2-1, with D hard to call. V was clipped by 9 bases and J by 1 base, with 13 bases between them. This CDR3 spans 14 amino acids. CDR1 and CDR2 (germline): MNHNS, SASEGT. For the CDR3, the DNA is TGTGCCAGTATCCTTTTAGGATCCTACAATGAGCAGTTCTTC. This encodes CASILLGSYNEQFF.

Details on this clone: The identical CDR3 is also encoded by other nucleotide sequences in the sample. V and J are TRBV7-6 and TRBJ2-2; D is undetermined. CDR1 and CDR2 from the germline V gene are SGHVS and FNYEAQ. V lost 5 bases, J lost 2 bases, and 3 bases lay in between. This CDR3 contains 12 residues. As DNA, the CDR3 is TGTGCCAGCAGCCCCAACACCGGGGAGCTGTTTTTT. It specifies CASSPNTGELFF.

V and J are TRBV19 and TRBJ2-7; D possibly corresponds to TRBD2 (6 bases). Trimming left V 7 bases short and J 6 bases short, with 22 bases between. Germline V gene data show CDR1 as LNHDA and CDR2 as SQIVND (reference sequence). This CDR3 is built from 15 residues. The CDR3 loop is CASNSLGGSQGEQYF. The CDR3 DNA reads as TGTGCCAGTAACAGTCTCGGGGGAAGCCAAGGCGAGCAGTACTTC.

The rearrangement links TRBV7-2 to TRBJ2-7, with 9 bases aligning to TRBD2. The germline gives CDR1 SGHTA, CDR2 FQGNSA. V trimming: 5 bases; J trimming: 1 base; junction bases outside the gene matches: 6. The CDR3 extends over 15 amino acids. CDR3 DNA sequence: TGTGCCAGCAGCAGGGGACTAGCTTCTTCCTACGAGCAGTACTTC. Encoded protein: CASSRGLASSYEQYF. The variable domain in full, with the rest retrieved from reference TRBV7-2 and TRBJ2-7, is GAGVSQSPSNKVTEKGKDVELRCDPISGHTALYWYRQSLGQGLEFLIYFQGNSAPDKSGLPSDRFSAERTGGSVSTLTIQRTQQEDSAVYLCASSRGLASSYEQYFGPGTRLTVT.

The CDR3 DNA follows: TGTGCCAGCAGCGAACGACAGGGCCCTGGGGCCAACGTCCTGACTTTC. This sequence encodes CASSERQGPGANVLTF. The chain links TRBV9 to TRBJ2-6, with 7 bases lining up with TRBD1. With V trimmed by 3 bases and J by 2 bases, 5 bases remained unmatched. This CDR3 contains 16 residues. From germline, CDR1 is SGDLS and CDR2 YYNGEE.

This rearrangement joins TRBV6-1 to TRBJ2-7; D is unclear. The germline V and J ends were trimmed by 2 bases and 1 base, with 15 bases remaining between them. This CDR3 has 16 residues. Per the germline V gene, CDR1 is MNHNS and CDR2 is SASEGT. The CDR3 here is CASSESERARSYEQYF. The CDR3 DNA sequence: TGTGCCAGCAGTGAATCTGAGAGAGCTAGGTCCTACGAGCAGTACTTC.

This chain uses TRBV11-2 with TRBJ2-1, with D possibly being TRBD1 (5 bases). The CDR3 has 17 amino acids. The V end lost 3 bases, the J end lost 0 bases, and 15 bases lay between the germline ends. Germline V gives CDR1 SGHAT, CDR2 FQNNGV. The CDR3 is CASSLVDSPFSYNEQFF. The CDR3 bases are TGTGCCAGCAGCTTGGTTGACAGTCCTTTCTCCTACAATGAGCAGTTCTTC.

A note on this clone: Other DNA sequences of this sample code for an identical CDR3. The rearrangement links TRBV27 to TRBJ1-2; a possible D gene is TRBD1 (5 bases). The CDR3 contains 14 residues. Trimming took off 5 bases at V and 5 bases at J, with 15 bases between the two ends. CDR1 is MNHEY, CDR2 SMNVEV, per germline (reference sequence). DNA for the CDR3: TGTGCCAGCAGTCCAGGGACGGCGCTTTATGGCTACACCTTC. This encodes CASSPGTALYGYTF.

This chain joins TRBV7-6 and TRBJ2-1; 9 nucleotides line up with TRBD1. The CDR3 extends over 15 amino acids. Germline loops: CDR1 SGHVS, CDR2 FNYEAQ. With V trimmed by 4 bases and J by 10 bases, 11 bases remained unmatched. The CDR3 region has the DNA TGTGCCAGCAGCTCAGGACAGGGGACAAGAAGGGAGCAGTTCTTC. Translated, it gives CASSSGQGTRREQFF.

The chain carries TRBV5-1 and TRBJ2-7; D gene ambiguous. The V gene's germline CDR1 is SGHRS and CDR2 YFSETQ. The CDR3 covers 15 residues. Trimming took off 1 base at V and 0 bases at J, with 11 bases between the two ends. In DNA, the CDR3 is TGCGCCAGCAGCTTGTATCGAGACAACTCCTACGAGCAGTACTTC. Protein sequence: CASSLYRDNSYEQYF. Full variable domain (outside the CDR3, taken from reference TRBV5-1 and TRBJ2-7): KAGVTQTPRYLIKTRGQQVTLSCSPISGHRSVSWYQQTPGQGLQFLFEYFSETQRNKGNFPGRFSGRQFSNSRSEMNVSTLELGDSALYLCASSLYRDNSYEQYFGPGTRLTVT.